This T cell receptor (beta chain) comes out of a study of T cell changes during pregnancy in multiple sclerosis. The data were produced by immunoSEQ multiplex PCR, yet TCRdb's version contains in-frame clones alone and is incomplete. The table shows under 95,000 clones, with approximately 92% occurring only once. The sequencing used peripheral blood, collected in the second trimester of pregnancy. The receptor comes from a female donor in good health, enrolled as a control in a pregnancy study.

CDR3: CASSHGQTNTEAFF. Here the CDR3 DNA reads TGCGCCAGCAGCCATGGACAGACGAACACTGAAGCTTTCTTT. The chain has TRBV4-1 and TRBJ1-1, with a possible D match to TRBD1 (6 bases). V was trimmed by 3 bases and J by 1 base, leaving 9 bases between them. The CDR3 sequence is 14 residues long. From germline, CDR1 is MGHRA and CDR2 YSYEKL.